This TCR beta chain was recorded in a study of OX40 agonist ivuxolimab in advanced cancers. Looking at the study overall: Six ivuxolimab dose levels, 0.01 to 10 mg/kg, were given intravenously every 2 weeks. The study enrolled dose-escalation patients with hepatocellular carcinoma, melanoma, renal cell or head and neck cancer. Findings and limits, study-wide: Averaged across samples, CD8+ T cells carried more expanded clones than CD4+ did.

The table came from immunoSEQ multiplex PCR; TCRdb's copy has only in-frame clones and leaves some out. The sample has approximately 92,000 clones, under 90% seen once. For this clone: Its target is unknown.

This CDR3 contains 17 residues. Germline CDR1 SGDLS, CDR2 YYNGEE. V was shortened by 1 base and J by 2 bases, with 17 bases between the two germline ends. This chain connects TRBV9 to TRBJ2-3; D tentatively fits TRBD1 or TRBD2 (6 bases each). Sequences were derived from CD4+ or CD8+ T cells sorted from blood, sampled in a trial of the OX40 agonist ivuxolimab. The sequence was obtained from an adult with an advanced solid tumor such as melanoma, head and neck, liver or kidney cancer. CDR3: CASSVPRAGEDTDTQYF. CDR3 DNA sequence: TGTGCCAGCAGCGTACCCCGAGCAGGGGAGGACACAGATACGCAGTATTTT.